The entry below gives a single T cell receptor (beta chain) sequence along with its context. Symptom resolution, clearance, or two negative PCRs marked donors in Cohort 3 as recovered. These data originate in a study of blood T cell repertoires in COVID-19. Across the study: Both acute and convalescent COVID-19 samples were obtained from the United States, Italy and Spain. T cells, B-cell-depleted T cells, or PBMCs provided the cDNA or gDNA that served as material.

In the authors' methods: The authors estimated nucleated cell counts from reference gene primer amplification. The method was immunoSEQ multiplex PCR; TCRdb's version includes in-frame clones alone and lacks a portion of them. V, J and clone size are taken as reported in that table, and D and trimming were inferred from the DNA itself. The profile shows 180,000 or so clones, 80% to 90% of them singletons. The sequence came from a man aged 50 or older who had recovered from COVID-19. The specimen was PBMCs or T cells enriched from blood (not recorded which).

CDR3 amino acids: CASSIDRTGSVYEQYF. The CDR3 DNA follows: TGTGCCAGTAGTATAGATCGGACAGGTTCGGTGTACGAGCAGTACTTC. This rearrangement joins TRBV19 to TRBJ2-7; 7 nucleotides line up with TRBD1. J lost 4 bases, V lost 0 bases, and 9 bases had no gene match. The length of the CDR3 is 16 residues. Germline V lookup: CDR1 LNHDA, CDR2 SQIVND (reference sequence).